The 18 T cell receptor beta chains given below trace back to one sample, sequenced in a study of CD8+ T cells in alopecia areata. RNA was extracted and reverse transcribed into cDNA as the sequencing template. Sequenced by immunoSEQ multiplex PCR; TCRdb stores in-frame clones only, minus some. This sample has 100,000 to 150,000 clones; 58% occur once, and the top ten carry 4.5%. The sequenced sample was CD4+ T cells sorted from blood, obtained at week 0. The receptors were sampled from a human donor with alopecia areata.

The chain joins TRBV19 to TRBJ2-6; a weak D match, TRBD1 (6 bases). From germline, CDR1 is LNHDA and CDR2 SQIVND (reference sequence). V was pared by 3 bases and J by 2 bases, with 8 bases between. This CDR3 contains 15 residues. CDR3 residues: CASSIEGAGANVLTF. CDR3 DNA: TGTGCCAGTAGTATCGAGGGGGCTGGGGCCAACGTCCTGACTTTC.

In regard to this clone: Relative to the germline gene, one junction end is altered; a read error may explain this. The CDR3 region has the DNA TGTGCCATCAGTGAGCTAGACAGATCTGAGCAGTTCTTC. Amino acids: CAISELDRSEQFF. V usage is TRBV6-5 and J usage is TRBJ2-1; D is perhaps TRBD1 (5 bases). Germline lookup yields CDR1 MNHEY and CDR2 SVGAGI. The CDR3 has 13 amino acids.

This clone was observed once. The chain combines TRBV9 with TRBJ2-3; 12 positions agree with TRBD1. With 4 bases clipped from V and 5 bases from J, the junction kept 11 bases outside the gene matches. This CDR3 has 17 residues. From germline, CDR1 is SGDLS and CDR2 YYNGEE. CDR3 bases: TGTGCCAGCAGCCAACGGCCGGGACAGGGGGCAGAAGATACGCAGTATTTT. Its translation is CASSQRPGQGAEDTQYF.

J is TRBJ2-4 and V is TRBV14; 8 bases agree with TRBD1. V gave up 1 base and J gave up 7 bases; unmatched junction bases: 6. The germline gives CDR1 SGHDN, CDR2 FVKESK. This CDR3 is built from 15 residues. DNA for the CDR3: TGTGCCAGCAGCCAAGGGGGGACAGGCGGGAACATTCAGTACTTC. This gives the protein CASSQGGTGGNIQYF. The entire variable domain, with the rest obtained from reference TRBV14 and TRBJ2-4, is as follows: EAGVTQFPSHSVIEKGQTVTLRCDPISGHDNLYWYRRVMGKEIKFLLHFVKESKQDESGMPNNRFLAERTGGTYSTLKVQPAELEDSGVYFCASSQGGTGGNIQYFGAGTRLSVL.

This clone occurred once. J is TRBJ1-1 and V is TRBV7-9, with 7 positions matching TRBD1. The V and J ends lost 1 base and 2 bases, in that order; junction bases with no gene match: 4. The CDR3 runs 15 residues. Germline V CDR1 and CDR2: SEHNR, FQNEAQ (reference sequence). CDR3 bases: TGTGCCAGCAGCTTAGTACAGGGGAAAAACACTGAAGCTTTCTTT. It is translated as CASSLVQGKNTEAFF.

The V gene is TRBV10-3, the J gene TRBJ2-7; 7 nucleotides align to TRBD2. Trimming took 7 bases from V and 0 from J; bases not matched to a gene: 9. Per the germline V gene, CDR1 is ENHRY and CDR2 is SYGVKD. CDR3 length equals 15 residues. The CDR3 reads CAITRGGGSSYEQYF. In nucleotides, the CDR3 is TGTGCCATCACGAGGGGCGGGGGAAGCTCCTACGAGCAGTACTTC.

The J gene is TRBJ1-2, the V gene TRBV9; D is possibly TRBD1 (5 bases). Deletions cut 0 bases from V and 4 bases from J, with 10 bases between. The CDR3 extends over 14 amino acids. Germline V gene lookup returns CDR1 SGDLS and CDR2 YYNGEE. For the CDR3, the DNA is TGTGCCAGCAGCGTAGCTCAAGGGACCTATGGCTACACCTTC. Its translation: CASSVAQGTYGYTF.

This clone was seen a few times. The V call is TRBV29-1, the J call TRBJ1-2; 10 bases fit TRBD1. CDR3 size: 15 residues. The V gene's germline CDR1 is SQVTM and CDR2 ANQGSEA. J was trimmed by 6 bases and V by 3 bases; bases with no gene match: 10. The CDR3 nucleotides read TGCAGCGTTGACCGCGACGGGACAGGGGTTAATGGCTACACCTTC. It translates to CSVDRDGTGVNGYTF.

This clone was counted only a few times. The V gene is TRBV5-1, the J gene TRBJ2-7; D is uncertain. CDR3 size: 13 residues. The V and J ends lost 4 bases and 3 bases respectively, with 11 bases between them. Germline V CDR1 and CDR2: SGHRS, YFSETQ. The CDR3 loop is CASSRSNDYEQYF. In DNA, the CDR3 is TGCGCCAGCAGCCGGTCTAACGACTACGAGCAGTACTTC.

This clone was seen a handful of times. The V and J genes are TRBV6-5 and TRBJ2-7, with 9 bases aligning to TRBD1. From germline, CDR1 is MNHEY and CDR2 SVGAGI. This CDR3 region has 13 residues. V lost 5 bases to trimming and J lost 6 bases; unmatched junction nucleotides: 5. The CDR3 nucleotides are TGTGCCAGCAGTCAGGGGACAGGGACCGAGCAGTACTTC. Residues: CASSQGTGTEQYF.

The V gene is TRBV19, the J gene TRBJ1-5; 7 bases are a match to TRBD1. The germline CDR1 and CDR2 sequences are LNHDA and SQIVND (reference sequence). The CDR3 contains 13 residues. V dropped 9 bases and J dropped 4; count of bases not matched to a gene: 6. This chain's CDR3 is CASNRGLNQPQHF. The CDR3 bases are TGTGCCAGCAACAGGGGCCTGAATCAGCCCCAGCATTTT.

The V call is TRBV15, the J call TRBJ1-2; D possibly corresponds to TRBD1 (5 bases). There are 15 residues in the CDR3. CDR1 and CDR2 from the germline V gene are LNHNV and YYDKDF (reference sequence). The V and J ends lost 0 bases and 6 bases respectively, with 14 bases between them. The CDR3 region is CATSRDRQILHGYTF. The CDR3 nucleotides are TGTGCCACCAGCAGAGATCGACAGATTTTGCATGGCTACACCTTC.

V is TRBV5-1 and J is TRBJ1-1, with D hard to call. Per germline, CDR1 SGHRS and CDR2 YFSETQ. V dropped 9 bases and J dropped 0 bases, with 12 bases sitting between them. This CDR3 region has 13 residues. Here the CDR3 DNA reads TGCGCCACCTCTGGAGGAGTGAACACTGAAGCTTTCTTT. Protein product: CATSGGVNTEAFF.

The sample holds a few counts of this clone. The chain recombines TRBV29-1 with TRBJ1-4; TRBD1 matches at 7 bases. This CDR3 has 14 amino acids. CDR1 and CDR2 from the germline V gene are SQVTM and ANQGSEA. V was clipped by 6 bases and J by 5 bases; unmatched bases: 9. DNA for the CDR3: TGCAGCGTAACCTTGGGACAGTCGAATGAAAAACTGTTTTTT. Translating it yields CSVTLGQSNEKLFF.

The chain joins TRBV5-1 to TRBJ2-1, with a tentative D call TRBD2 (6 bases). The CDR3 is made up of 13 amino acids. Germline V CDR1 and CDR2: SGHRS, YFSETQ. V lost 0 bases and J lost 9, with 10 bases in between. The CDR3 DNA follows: TGCGCCAGCAGCTTGGGCGAGGGAGGTGAGCAGTTCTTC. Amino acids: CASSLGEGGEQFF.

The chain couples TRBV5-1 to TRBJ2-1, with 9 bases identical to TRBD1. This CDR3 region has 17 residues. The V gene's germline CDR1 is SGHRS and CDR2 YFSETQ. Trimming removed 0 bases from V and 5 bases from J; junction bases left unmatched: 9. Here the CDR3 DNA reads TGCGCCAGCAGCTTGGCCCCCGCAGGGACAGGGAACAATGAGCAGTTCTTC. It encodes CASSLAPAGTGNNEQFF.

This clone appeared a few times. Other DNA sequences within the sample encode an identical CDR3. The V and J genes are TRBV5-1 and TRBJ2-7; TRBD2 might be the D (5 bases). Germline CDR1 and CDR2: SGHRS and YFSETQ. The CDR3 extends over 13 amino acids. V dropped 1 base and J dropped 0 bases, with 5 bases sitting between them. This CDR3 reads CASSLTSSYEQYF. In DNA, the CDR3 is TGCGCCAGCAGCTTGACTAGCTCCTACGAGCAGTACTTC. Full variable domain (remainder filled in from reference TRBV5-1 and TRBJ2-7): KAGVTQTPRYLIKTRGQQVTLSCSPISGHRSVSWYQQTPGQGLQFLFEYFSETQRNKGNFPGRFSGRQFSNSRSEMNVSTLELGDSALYLCASSLTSSYEQYFGPGTRLTVT.

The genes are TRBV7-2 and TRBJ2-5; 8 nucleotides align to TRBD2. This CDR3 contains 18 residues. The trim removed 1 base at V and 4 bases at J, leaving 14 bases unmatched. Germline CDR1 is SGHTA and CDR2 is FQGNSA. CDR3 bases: TGTGCCAGCAGCTTAGTATCCGGGGGGGCCCCCTTCGGAGAGACCCAGTACTTC. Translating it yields CASSLVSGGAPFGETQYF.